Listed here is a single TCR beta chain. The study counted Cohort 3 donors as recovered given two negative PCRs, clearance, or symptom resolution. The source of the sample is a study of blood T cell repertoires in COVID-19. CDR1 is LNHDA and CDR2 is SQIVND in the germline V gene (reference sequence). The CDR3 is made up of 14 amino acids. The V gene lost 3 bases and the J gene lost 7 bases, with 12 bases spanning the gap. Repertoires were generated with immunoSEQ multiplex PCR, while TCRdb's copy carries only in-frame clones and drops some. Of some 400,000 clones in the sample, roughly 89% are singletons; the top ten hold 1.5% to 2%.

Sequenced: PBMCs or T cells enriched from blood (not recorded which). The chain employs TRBV19 and TRBJ1-4, with D unresolved. This sequence was found in a woman in her 30s who had recovered from COVID-19. This CDR3 is CASSIGKFSEKLFF. The CDR3 DNA reads TGTGCCAGTAGTATTGGTAAGTTCAGTGAAAAACTGTTTTTT.